This is a list of T cell receptor beta chains from one sample in a study of blood T cell repertoires in COVID-19. Using immunoSEQ multiplex PCR, the repertoire was profiled, and TCRdb retains in-frame clones only, with some absent. Of 160,000 or so clones in the sample, approximately 92% are singletons; the top ten hold roughly 15%. Sequenced sample: peripheral blood. The receptors come from a woman between 40 and 50 years old with acute or convalescent COVID-19. Each CDR3 is given with its conserved first and last residue. A D gene is named only where the DNA matches it firmly. Clone sizes are given selectively: once, few, many, or a class where the clone is expanded.

CDR3 length	V gene	clone size	J gene	D gene	CDR3 DNA	CDR3 protein
17	TRBV6-2/TRBV6-3	NA	TRBJ1-6	NA	TGTGCCAGCAGTTACTCGGTACCACCAGGGGTCGGATCACCCCTCCACTTT	CASSYSVPPGVGSPLHF
14	TRBV6-5	NA	TRBJ1-5	NA	TGTGCCAGCGGCTCCGGGGGTGTCAATCAGCCCCAGCATTTT	CASGSGGVNQPQHF
16	TRBV11-2	NA	TRBJ1-6	NA	TGTGCCAGCAGCCGAGAAGGGGCGTCCTATAATTCACCCCTCCACTTT	CASSREGASYNSPLHF
17	TRBV28	NA	TRBJ2-2	NA	TGTGCCAGCAGTTTAGGTCTAGCGAGGATCAACACCGGGGAGCTGTTTTTT	CASSLGLARINTGELFF
18	TRBV9	NA	TRBJ1-4	TRBD1	TGTGCCAGCAGCGCTTTATCCGGGACAGGGGGTACTAATGAAAAACTGTTTTTT	CASSALSGTGGTNEKLFF
14	TRBV6-6	NA	TRBJ2-5	TRBD1	TGTGCCAGCAGAGAAGGGGGACAGGCAGAGACCCAGTACTTC	CASREGGQAETQYF
14	TRBV28	NA	TRBJ1-5	NA	TGTGCCAGCAGTAAAGGGGGTAGCAATCAGCCCCAGCATTTT	CASSKGGSNQPQHF
12	TRBV29-1	NA	TRBJ1-5	TRBD1	TGCAGCGCCGGGACAGGGGGTCAGCCCCAGCATTTT	CSAGTGGQPQHF
17	TRBV5-6	NA	TRBJ2-2	TRBD2	TGTGCCAGCAGCTTGGAAGCTAGCGGGGGGGCAACCGGGGAGCTGTTTTTT	CASSLEASGGATGELFF
14	TRBV11-3	NA	TRBJ2-3	NA	TGTGCCAGCAGCCTCAGGGGTCAAACAGATACGCAGTATTTT	CASSLRGQTDTQYF
13	TRBV29-1	once	TRBJ1-2	NA	TGCAGCGTTGAAGGTCGGTGGAACTATGGCTACACCTTC	CSVEGRWNYGYTF
17	TRBV25-1	NA	TRBJ2-1	TRBD2	TGTGCCAGCAGTGAATACCCCCCTAGCGGGACCTACAATGAGCAGTTCTTC	CASSEYPPSGTYNEQFF
15	TRBV6-4	NA	TRBJ2-1	TRBD2	TGTGCCAGCAGTGTCGAAGCGGGGGGCGGTAGTGAGCAGTTCTTC	CASSVEAGGGSEQFF
19	TRBV3-1/TRBV3-2	NA	TRBJ1-6	TRBD1	TGTGCCAGCAGCCAAGAAACACGAACTTCCGGGACAGGGGTTTCACCCCTCCACTTT	CASSQETRTSGTGVSPLHF
12	TRBV30	NA	TRBJ1-1	NA	TGTGCCTGGACCCCGGGGGGATCTGAAGCTTTCTTT	CAWTPGGSEAFF
13	TRBV18	NA	TRBJ1-2	TRBD1	TGTGCCAGCACTGGACAGGGCAGGTCTGGCTACACCTTC	CASTGQGRSGYTF
15	TRBV4-1	NA	TRBJ2-5	NA	TGCGCCAGCAGCCCTTCAGGAGGTAGCGAAGAGACCCAGTACTTC	CASSPSGGSEETQYF
14	TRBV29-1	NA	TRBJ2-3	NA	TGCAGCGTATTTTCGGGCGGGCCGGCAGATACGCAGTATTTT	CSVFSGGPADTQYF
16	TRBV7-9	NA	TRBJ2-7	TRBD1	TGTGCCAGCAGCTTAGGGATTGGGACAGGGGGCTACGAGCAGTACTTC	CASSLGIGTGGYEQYF
14	TRBV5-4	NA	TRBJ1-2	NA	TGTGCCAGCAGCTTGTTCAGGCCAGGTGATGGCTACACCTTC	CASSLFRPGDGYTF
16	TRBV7-3	NA	TRBJ2-7	TRBD2	TGTGCCAGCAGCTTGACTAGCGGGAGGGCCGCCTACGAGCAGTACTTC	CASSLTSGRAAYEQYF
14	TRBV21-1	NA	TRBJ1-1	NA	TGTGCCAGCAGCGAGGGGGTTCGGGACACTGAAGCTTTCTTT	CASSEGVRDTEAFF
15	TRBV9	once	TRBJ2-1	NA	TGTGCCAGCAGCACCGAGCGGTCAAATTACAATGAGCAGTTCTTC	CASSTERSNYNEQFF
13	TRBV2	NA	TRBJ1-2	NA	TGTGCCAGCAGTGAATACAGGTCGAGGGGCTACACCTTC	CASSEYRSRGYTF
14	TRBV28	NA	TRBJ1-5	NA	TGTGCCAGCAGGGTTGGACAGAACAATCAGCCCCAGCATTTT	CASRVGQNNQPQHF
13	TRBV9	NA	TRBJ2-3	NA	TGTGCCAGCAAAAGCGGTAGCACAGATACGCAGTATTTT	CASKSGSTDTQYF
11	TRBV6-5	NA	TRBJ1-1	NA	TGTGCCAGCGTCCTCGGGATGGGAGCTTTCTTT	CASVLGMGAFF
14	TRBV13	NA	TRBJ1-5	TRBD1	TGTGCCAGCAGCTTCGGACAGGGGGGACAGCCCCAGCATTTT	CASSFGQGGQPQHF
13	TRBV27	NA	TRBJ2-7	TRBD1	TGTGCCAGCAGTTTGCAGGGGGCACACGAGCAGTACTTC	CASSLQGAHEQYF
16	TRBV3-1/TRBV3-2	NA	TRBJ1-4	NA	TGTGCCAGCACGGCGAACTACAGGCTTCCTAATGAAAAACTGTTTTTT	CASTANYRLPNEKLFF
18	TRBV24-1	NA	TRBJ2-1	NA	TGTGCCACCAGTGATTTAGCCCCTTCGAGGAGCTCCTACAATGAGCAGTTCTTC	CATSDLAPSRSSYNEQFF
13	TRBV5-1	NA	TRBJ2-7	NA	TGCGCCAGCAGCGTACAGTCTAAATACGAGCAGTACTTC	CASSVQSKYEQYF
18	TRBV7-2	NA	TRBJ2-7	TRBD2	TGTGCCAGCAGCTTAGCGGGTAGCGGGAGGGAAAGCTCCTACGAGCAGTACTTC	CASSLAGSGRESSYEQYF
15	TRBV19	NA	TRBJ1-5	NA	TGTGCCAGTAATCGGTTGGGCAGCATCAATCAGCCCCAGCATTTT	CASNRLGSINQPQHF
16	TRBV9	NA	TRBJ2-2	TRBD2	TGTGCCAGCAATGCGGGAGACTCTACGAACACCGGGGAGCTGTTTTTT	CASNAGDSTNTGELFF
12	TRBV19	NA	TRBJ1-6	NA	TGTGCCAGTAGTCCTCGGGATTCACCCCTCCACTTT	CASSPRDSPLHF
11	TRBV6-5	NA	TRBJ2-4	TRBD2	TGTGCCAGCAGGGAGGGGACTAGCCTGCACTTC	CASREGTSLHF
13	TRBV9	NA	TRBJ1-2	TRBD1	TGTGCCAGCAGCGCAGGGGGGACCTATGGCTACACCTTC	CASSAGGTYGYTF
17	TRBV4-1	once	TRBJ1-5	TRBD1	TGCGCCAGCAGCCGTGAGGCGACAGGGGCTTACAATCAGCCCCAGCATTTT	CASSREATGAYNQPQHF
14	TRBV7-9	NA	TRBJ1-5	NA	TGTGCCAGCAGCTTTCCAGGGCATGATCAGCCCCAGCATTTT	CASSFPGHDQPQHF